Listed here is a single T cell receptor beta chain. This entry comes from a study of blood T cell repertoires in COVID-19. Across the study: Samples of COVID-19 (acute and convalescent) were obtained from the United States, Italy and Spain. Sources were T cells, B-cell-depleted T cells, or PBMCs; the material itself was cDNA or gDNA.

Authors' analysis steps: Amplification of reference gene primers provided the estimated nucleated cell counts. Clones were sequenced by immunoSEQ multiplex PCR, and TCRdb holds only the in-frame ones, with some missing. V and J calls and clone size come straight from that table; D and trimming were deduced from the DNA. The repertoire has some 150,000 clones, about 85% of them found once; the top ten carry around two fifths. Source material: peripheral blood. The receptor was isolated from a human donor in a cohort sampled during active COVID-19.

CDR3 nucleotides: TGTGCCTGGAGTAATCGGAGGCAGCCCCAGCATTTT. As protein: CAWSNRRQPQHF. The chain couples TRBV30 to TRBJ1-5; D unclear. Trimming left V 2 bases short and J 7 bases short, with 9 bases between. CDR3 length equals 12 residues. The germline CDR1 and CDR2 sequences are GTSNPN and SVGIG (reference sequence).